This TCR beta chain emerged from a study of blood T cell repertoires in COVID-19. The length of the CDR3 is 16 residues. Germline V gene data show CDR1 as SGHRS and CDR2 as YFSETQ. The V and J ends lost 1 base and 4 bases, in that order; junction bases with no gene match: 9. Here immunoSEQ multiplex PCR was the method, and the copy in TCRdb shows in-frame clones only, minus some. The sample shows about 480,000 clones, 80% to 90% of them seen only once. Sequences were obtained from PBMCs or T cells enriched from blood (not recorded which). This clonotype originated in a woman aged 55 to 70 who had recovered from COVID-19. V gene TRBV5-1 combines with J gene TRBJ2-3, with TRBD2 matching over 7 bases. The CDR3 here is CASSLLTSAAADTQYF. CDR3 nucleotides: TGCGCCAGCAGCTTGCTCACTAGCGCCGCCGCAGATACGCAGTATTTT.